Below are 9 T cell receptor beta chains sequenced from a single sample in a study of shared clonotypes between healthy human individuals. This table comes from immunoSEQ multiplex PCR, and its TCRdb copy is limited to in-frame clones, with some not included. The repertoire has a few million clones, around nine tenths of them found once; the top ten carry roughly 0.15%. Material: naive CD4+ T cells sorted from blood. Subset meaning: CD45RA+ positively selected. The receptors originated from a man between 18 and 29 years old in good health.

This chain joins TRBV5-6 and TRBJ2-7; D is perhaps TRBD1 (5 bases). The germline V gene has CDR1 SGHDT and CDR2 YYEEEE. The CDR3 contains 12 residues. Trimming cost V 0 bases and J 8 bases, with 9 bases left between them. CDR3 nucleotide sequence: TGTGCCAGCAGCTTGGGTGGGGCTCAGCAGTACTTC. Its translation is CASSLGGAQQYF.

The gene calls are TRBV2 and TRBJ2-6; 7 bases line up with TRBD1. The V and J ends lost 6 bases and 2 bases, in that order; junction bases with no gene match: 4. This CDR3 contains 15 residues. Germline V lookup: CDR1 SNHLY, CDR2 FYNNEI. The CDR3 region has the DNA TGTGCCAGCAGCCCAGACAGGGCTGGGGCCAACGTCCTGACTTTC. Protein product: CASSPDRAGANVLTF.

The sample holds one count of this clone. The sample carries other DNA sequences with the same CDR3. This sequence joins TRBV9 and TRBJ2-7; 7 nucleotides line up with TRBD2. Trimming took 2 bases from V and 2 from J; bases not matched to a gene: 7. The CDR3 spans 15 residues. Germline V gives CDR1 SGDLS, CDR2 YYNGEE. For the CDR3, the DNA is TGTGCCAGCAGCGTTCGTAGCGGGCCTACCTACGAGCAGTACTTC. Protein: CASSVRSGPTYEQYF.

This chain joins TRBV6-1 and TRBJ2-1, with 8 bases aligning to TRBD2. The germline V gene has CDR1 MNHNS and CDR2 SASEGT. Trimming removed 1 base from V and 10 bases from J; junction bases left unmatched: 9. The CDR3 spans 15 residues. The CDR3 bases are TGTGCCAGCAGTGAAGGAGCGGGGGCATGGAAGGAGCAGTTCTTC. It codes for CASSEGAGAWKEQFF.

This clone occurred a few times. This chain's CDR3 is CASSTMDTANTEAFF. CDR3 bases: TGCGCCAGCAGCACAATGGACACGGCCAACACTGAAGCTTTCTTT. V and J are TRBV4-1 and TRBJ1-1, with D possibly TRBD1 on 5 matching bases. The CDR3 is 15 amino acids. Germline assignment: CDR1 MGHRA and CDR2 YSYEKL. With 5 bases removed from V and 2 bases from J, the gap between germline ends came to 15 bases.

This clone was seen a single time. The genes are TRBV7-9 and TRBJ1-5; D is unresolved. Germline V gene sequence: CDR1 SEHNR, CDR2 FQNEAQ (reference sequence). V lost 4 bases and J 5 bases, leaving 9 bases between the germline ends. This CDR3 contains 13 residues. The CDR3 DNA follows: TGTGCCAGCAGCTCCCTAACTGATCAGCCCCAGCATTTT. It specifies CASSSLTDQPQHF.

The chain has TRBV6-5 and TRBJ1-6, with D possibly being TRBD1 (5 bases). CDR1 is MNHEY, CDR2 SVGAGI, per germline. Between the trimmed V and J ends, which lost 0 bases and 7 bases, there was a span of 13 bases. CDR3 length: 16 residues. The CDR3 DNA sequence: TGTGCCAGCAGTTACTCGTCCGGGACGCAGAATTCACCCCTCCACTTT. Amino acid sequence: CASSYSSGTQNSPLHF.

V is TRBV4-3 and J is TRBJ2-5; possible D gene TRBD1, 5 bases. This CDR3 is 14 amino acids long. Germline-derived CDR1 and CDR2 are LGHNA and YSLEER. The ends were cut back, 0 bases at V and 9 bases at J, with 14 bases in the middle. CDR3 amino acids: CASSQDSGSKAQYF. CDR3 in DNA: TGCGCCAGCAGCCAAGATTCAGGGTCAAAGGCCCAGTACTTC.

J is TRBJ1-1 and V is TRBV9; D is ambiguous. Between the trimmed V and J ends, which lost 3 bases and 4 bases, there was a span of 13 bases. CDR1 and CDR2 (germline): SGDLS, YYNGEE. The CDR3 is 14 amino acids. CDR3: CASSGEEEFTEAFF. In DNA, the CDR3 is TGTGCCAGCAGCGGTGAAGAGGAGTTCACTGAAGCTTTCTTT.